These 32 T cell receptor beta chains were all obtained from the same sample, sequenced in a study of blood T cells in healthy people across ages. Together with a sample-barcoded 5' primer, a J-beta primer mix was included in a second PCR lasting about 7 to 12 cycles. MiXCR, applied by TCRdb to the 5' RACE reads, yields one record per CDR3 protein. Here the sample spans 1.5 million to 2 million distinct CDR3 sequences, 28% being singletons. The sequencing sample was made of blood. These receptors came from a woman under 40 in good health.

The chain's CDR3 is CASRSGQGVNQPQHF. CDR3 DNA: TGTGCCAGCAGGTCAGGACAGGGGGTAAATCAGCCCCAGCATTTT. The chain couples TRBV28 to TRBJ1-5; 10 positions match TRBD1. CDR3 size: 15 residues. CDR1 and CDR2 from the germline V gene are MDHEN and SYDVKM. V was pared by 6 bases and J by 4 bases, with 6 bases of the junction left unmatched.

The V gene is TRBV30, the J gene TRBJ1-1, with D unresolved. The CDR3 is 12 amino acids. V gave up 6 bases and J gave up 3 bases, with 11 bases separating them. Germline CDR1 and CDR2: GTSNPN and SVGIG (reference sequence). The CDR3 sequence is CACLRADTEAFF. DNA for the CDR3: TGTGCCTGTCTACGGGCGGACACTGAAGCTTTCTTT.

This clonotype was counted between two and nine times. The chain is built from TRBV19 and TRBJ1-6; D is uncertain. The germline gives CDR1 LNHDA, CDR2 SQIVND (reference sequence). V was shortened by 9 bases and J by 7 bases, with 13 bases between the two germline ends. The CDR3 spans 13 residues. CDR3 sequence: CASREGYNSPLHF. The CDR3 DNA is TGTGCCAGCCGAGAGGGTTACAATTCACCCCTCCACTTT.

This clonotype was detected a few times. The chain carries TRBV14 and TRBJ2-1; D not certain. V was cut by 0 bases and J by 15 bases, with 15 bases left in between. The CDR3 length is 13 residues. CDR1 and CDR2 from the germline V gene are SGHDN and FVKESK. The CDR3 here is CASSQDVVPIWFF. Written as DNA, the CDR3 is TGTGCCAGCAGCCAAGACGTTGTCCCAATATGGTTCTTC.

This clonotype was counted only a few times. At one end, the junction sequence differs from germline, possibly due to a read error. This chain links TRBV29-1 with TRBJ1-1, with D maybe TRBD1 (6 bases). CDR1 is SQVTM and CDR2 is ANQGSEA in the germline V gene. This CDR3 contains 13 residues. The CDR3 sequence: CSVDSQGRTEAFF. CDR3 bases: TGCAGCGTTGACAGTCAGGGGAGAACTGAGGCTTTCTTT.

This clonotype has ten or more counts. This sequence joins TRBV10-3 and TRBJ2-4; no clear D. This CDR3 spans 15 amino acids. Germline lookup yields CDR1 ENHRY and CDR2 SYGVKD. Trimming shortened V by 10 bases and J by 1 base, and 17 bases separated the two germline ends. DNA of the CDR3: TGTGCCACCCCGACGGCAGTGGGGGCCAAAAACATTCAGTACTTC. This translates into CATPTAVGAKNIQYF.

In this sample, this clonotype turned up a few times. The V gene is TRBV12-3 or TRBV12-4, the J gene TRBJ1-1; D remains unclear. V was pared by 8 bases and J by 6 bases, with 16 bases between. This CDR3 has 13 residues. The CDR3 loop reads CASCLARGSEAFF. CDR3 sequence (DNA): TGTGCCAGCTGCCTCGCCCGGGGATCTGAAGCTTTCTTT.

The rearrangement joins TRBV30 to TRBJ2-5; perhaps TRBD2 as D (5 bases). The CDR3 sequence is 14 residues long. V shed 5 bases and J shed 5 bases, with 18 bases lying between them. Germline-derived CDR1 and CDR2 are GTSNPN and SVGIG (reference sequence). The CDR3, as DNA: TGTGCCTGGGGTTCGGGGAGTGTCAGGGAGACCCAGTACTTC. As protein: CAWGSGSVRETQYF.

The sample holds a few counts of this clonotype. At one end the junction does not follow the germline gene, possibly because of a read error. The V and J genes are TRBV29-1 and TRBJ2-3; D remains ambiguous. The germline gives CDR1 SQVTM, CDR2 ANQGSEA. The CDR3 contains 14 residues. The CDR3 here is CNVLRPTSTDTQYF. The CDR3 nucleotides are TGCAACGTTCTAAGGCCCACTAGCACAGATACGCAGTATTTT.

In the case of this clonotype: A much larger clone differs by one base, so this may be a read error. CDR3 DNA: TGTGCCTGCTCTTTGGGAGTCAGCAATCAGCCCCAGCATTTT. It yields the protein CACSLGVSNQPQHF. This sequence joins TRBV12-3 or TRBV12-4 and TRBJ1-5; D ambiguous. The CDR3 is 14 amino acids. The V end was cut by 11 bases, the J end by 1 base, with 15 bases between.

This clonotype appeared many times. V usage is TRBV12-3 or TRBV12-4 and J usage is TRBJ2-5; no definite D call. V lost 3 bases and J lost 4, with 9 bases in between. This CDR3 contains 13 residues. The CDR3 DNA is TGTGCCAGCAGTTTCGACCTGGCAGAGACCCAGTACTTC. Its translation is CASSFDLAETQYF.

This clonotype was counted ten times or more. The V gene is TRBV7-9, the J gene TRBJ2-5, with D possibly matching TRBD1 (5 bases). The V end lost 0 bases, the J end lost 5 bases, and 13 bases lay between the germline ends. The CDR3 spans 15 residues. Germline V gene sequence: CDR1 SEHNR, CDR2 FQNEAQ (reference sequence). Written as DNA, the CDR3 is TGTGCCAGCAGCTTAGCGCAGGGATCCGGTGAGACCCAGTACTTC. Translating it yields CASSLAQGSGETQYF.

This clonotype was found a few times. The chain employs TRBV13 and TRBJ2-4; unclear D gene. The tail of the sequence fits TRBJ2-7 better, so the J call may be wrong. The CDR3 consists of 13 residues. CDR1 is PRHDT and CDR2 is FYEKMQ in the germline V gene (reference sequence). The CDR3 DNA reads TGTGCCAGCAGCTTAGGACAGCAATACGAGCAGTACTTC. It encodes CASSLGQQYEQYF.

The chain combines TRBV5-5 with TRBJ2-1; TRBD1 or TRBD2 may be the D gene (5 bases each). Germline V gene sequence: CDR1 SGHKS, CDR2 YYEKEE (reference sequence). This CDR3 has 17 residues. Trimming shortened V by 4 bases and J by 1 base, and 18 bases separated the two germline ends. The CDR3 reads CASSLRADSYSYNEQFF. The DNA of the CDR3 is TGTGCCAGCAGCCTCAGGGCGGACTCCTATTCCTACAATGAGCAGTTCTTC. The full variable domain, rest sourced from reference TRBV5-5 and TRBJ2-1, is DAGVTQSPTHLIKTRGQQVTLRCSPISGHKSVSWYQQVLGQGPQFIFQYYEKEERGRGNFPDRFSARQFPNYSSELNVNALLLGDSALYLCASSLRADSYSYNEQFFGPGTRLTVL.

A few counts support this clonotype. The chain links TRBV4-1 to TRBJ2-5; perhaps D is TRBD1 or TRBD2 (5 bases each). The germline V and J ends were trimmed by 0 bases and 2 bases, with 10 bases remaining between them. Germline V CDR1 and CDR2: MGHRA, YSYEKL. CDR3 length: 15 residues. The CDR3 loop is CASSQEGERQETQYF. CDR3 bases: TGCGCCAGCAGCCAAGAAGGGGAGAGACAAGAGACCCAGTACTTC.

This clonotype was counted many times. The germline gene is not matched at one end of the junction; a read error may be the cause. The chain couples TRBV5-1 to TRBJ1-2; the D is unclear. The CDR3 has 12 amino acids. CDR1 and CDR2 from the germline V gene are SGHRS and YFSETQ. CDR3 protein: CASSLDRDGYTF. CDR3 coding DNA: TGTGCCAGCAGCTTAGACCGGGATGGCTACACCTTC.

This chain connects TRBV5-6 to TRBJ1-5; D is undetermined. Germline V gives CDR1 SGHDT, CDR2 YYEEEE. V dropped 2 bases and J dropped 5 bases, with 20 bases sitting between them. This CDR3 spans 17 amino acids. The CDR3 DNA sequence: TGTGCCAGCAGCTTCATGGTTTCGGGCCTCGGGTATCAGCCCCAGCATTTT. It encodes CASSFMVSGLGYQPQHF.

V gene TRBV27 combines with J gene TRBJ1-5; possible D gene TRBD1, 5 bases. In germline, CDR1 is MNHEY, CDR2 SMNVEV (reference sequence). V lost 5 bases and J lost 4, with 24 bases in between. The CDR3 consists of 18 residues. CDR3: CASSPGLGVQTSNQPQHF. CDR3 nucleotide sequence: TGTGCCAGCAGTCCCGGGTTGGGGGTACAAACCTCTAATCAGCCCCAGCATTTT.

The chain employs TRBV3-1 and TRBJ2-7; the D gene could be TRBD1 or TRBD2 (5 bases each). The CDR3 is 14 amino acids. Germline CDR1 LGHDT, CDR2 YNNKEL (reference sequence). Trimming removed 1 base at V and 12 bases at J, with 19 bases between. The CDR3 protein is CASSQGSGWETRYF. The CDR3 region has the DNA TGTGCCAGCAGCCAAGGATCAGGGTGGGAGACCCGGTACTTC.

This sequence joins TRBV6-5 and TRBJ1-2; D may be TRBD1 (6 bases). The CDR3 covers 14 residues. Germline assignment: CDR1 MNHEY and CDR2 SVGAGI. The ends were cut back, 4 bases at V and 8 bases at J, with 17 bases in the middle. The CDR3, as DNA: TGTGCCAGCAGTTTTCCGGGGGCGCCAGGCGGCTACACCTTC. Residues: CASSFPGAPGGYTF.

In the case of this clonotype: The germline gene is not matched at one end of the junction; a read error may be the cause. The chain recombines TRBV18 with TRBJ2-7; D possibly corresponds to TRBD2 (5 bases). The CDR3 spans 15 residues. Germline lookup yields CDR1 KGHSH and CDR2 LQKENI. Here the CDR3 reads CVSSPSGFLTGEQYF. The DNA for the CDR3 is TGTGTCAGCTCACCGTCGGGTTTTTTAACGGGGGAGCAGTACTTC.

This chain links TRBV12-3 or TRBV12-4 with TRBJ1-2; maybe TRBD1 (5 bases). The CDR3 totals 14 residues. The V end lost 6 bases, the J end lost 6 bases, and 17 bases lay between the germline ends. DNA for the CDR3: TGTGCCAGCAGCCCCCCCCGACAGCGTCATGGCTACACCTTC. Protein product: CASSPPRQRHGYTF.

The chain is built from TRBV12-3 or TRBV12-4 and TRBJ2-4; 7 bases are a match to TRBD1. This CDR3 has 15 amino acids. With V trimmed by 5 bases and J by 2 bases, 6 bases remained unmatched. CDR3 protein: CASSPTGFPKNIQYF. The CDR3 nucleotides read TGTGCCAGCAGTCCGACAGGGTTCCCCAAAAACATTCAGTACTTC.

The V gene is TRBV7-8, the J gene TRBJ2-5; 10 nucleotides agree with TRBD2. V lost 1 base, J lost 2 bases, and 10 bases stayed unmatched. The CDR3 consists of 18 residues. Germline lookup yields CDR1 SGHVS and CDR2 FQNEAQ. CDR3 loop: CASSLVKASGSKQETQYF. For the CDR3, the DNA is TGTGCCAGCAGCTTAGTAAAGGCTAGCGGGAGTAAGCAAGAGACCCAGTACTTC. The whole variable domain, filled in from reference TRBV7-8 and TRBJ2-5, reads GAGVSQSPRYKVAKRGQDVALRCDPISGHVSLFWYQQALGQGPEFLTYFQNEAQLDKSGLPSDRFFAERPEGSVSTLKIQRTQQEDSAVYLCASSLVKASGSKQETQYFGPGTRLLVL.

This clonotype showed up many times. CDR3 bases: TGTGCCAGCAGCTTACAGGGTCAGGAGCAGTTCTTC. It yields the protein CASSLQGQEQFF. V gene TRBV7-6 combines with J gene TRBJ2-1; weak D call: TRBD1 (5 bases). Germline lookup yields CDR1 SGHVS and CDR2 FNYEAQ. V lost 2 bases to trimming and J lost 10 bases, with 9 bases between them. The CDR3 has 12 amino acids.

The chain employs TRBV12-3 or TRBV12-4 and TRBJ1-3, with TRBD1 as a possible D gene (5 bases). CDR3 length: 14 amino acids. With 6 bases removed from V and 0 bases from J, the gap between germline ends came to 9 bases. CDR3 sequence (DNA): TGTGCCAGCAGACGGGGCTTCTCTGGAAACACCATATATTTT. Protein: CASRRGFSGNTIYF.

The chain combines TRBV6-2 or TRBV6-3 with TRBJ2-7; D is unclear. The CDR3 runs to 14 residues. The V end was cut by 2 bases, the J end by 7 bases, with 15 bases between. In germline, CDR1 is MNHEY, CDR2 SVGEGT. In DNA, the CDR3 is TGTGCCAGCAGTTACCGACAAATTATAAATGAGCAGTACTTC. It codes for CASSYRQIINEQYF.

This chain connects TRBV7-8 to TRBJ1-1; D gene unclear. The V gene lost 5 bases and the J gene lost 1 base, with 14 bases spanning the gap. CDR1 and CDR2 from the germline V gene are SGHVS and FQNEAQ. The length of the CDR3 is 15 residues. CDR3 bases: TGTGCCAGCAGCCAAAGGGCGGGGAGGAACACTGAAGCTTTCTTT. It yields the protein CASSQRAGRNTEAFF.

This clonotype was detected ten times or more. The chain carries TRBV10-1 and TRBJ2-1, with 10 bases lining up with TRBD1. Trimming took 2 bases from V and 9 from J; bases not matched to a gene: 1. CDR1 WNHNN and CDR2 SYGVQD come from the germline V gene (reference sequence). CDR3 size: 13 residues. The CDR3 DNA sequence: TGCGCCAGCAGTGAGGGACAGGGGGTTGAGCAGTTCTTC. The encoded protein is CASSEGQGVEQFF.

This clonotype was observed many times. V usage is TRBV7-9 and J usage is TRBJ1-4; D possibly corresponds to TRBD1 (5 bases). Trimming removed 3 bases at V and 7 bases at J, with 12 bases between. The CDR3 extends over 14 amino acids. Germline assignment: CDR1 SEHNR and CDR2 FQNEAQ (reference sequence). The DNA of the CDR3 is TGTGCCAGCAGCTTCGGCTCAGGGATTGAAAAACTGTTTTTT. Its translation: CASSFGSGIEKLFF.

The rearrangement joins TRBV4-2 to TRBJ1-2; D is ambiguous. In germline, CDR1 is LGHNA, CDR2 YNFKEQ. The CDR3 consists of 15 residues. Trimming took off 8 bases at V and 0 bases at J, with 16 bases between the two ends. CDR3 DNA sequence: TGTGCCAGCCCCCCCCTTTGGCTATCTAACTATGGCTACACCTTC. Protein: CASPPLWLSNYGYTF.

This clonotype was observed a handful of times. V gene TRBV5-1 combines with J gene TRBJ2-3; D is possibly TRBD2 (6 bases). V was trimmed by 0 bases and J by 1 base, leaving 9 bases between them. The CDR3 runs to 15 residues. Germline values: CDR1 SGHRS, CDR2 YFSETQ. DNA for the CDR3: TGCGCCAGCAGCTTGGCGGCTAGCGGCACAGATACGCAGTATTTT. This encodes CASSLAASGTDTQYF.